Sequencing of this TCR beta chain was carried out in a study of T cell changes during pregnancy in multiple sclerosis. The repertoire was sequenced with immunoSEQ multiplex PCR; TCRdb's copy has only in-frame clones and lacks some. Found here are 70,000 to 90,000 clones, around 90% of them singletons; the top ten hold around 3.4%. The V gene end was trimmed by 4 bases and the J gene end by 3 bases; junction bases not matched to a gene: 11. Germline-derived CDR1 and CDR2 are SGHRS and YFSETQ. The CDR3 has 16 amino acids. Specimen: PBMCs, collected in the first trimester of pregnancy. The receptor was derived from a female donor in good health, serving as a control in a pregnancy study. Some clones in this sample may be carry-over from other donors' samples. The J gene is TRBJ1-1, the V gene TRBV5-1; 8 bases agree with TRBD1. The CDR3 region is CASSAQGALRDTEAFF. DNA of the CDR3: TGCGCCAGCAGCGCTCAGGGGGCATTAAGGGACACTGAAGCTTTCTTT.